This T cell receptor (beta chain) was sequenced during a study of cytomegalovirus exposure and HLA in healthy donors. At the level of the study: Roughly 80 million unique TCRs from HLA-typed donors made up an early data release.

About this clone: Its antigen is as yet unknown.

Study observations and caveats: Some V segments, including TRBV6-2 and TRBV6-3, were excluded as indistinguishable.

Germline V gene lookup returns CDR1 LNHNV and CDR2 YYDKDF (reference sequence). The CDR3 is 17 residues long. V lost 5 bases and J lost 8; bases outside the gene matches: 15. Primers: 60 Vbeta forward and 13 Jbeta reverse. TCRdb's table, derived via immunoSEQ multiplex PCR, lists solely in-frame clones and lacks some. The sample shows 120,000 to 150,000 clones, around 83% of them seen only once. V and J are TRBV15 and TRBJ1-2; 12 nucleotides line up with TRBD1. The TCR originated in a male donor in good health and CMV-seropositive. Sequences were obtained from PBMCs. CDR3 sequence: CATSAFGPGQGAWGYTF. The CDR3 region has the DNA TGTGCCACCAGCGCCTTTGGCCCGGGACAGGGGGCGTGGGGCTACACCTTC.